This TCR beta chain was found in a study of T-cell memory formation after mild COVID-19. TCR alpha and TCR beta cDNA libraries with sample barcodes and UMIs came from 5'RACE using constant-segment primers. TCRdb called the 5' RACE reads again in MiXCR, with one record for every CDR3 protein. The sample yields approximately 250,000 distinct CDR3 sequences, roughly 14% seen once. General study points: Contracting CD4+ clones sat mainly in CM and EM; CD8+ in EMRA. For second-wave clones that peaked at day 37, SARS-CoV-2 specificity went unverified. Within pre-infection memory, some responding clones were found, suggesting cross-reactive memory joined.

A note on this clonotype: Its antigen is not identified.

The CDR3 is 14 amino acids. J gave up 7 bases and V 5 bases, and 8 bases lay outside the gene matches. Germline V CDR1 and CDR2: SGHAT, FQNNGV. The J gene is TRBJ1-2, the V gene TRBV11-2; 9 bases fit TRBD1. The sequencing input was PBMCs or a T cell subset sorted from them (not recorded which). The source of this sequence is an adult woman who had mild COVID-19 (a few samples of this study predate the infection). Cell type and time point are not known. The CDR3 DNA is TGTGCCAGCAGCAGGGACAGGGCTGGGGGTGGCTACACCTTC. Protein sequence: CASSRDRAGGGYTF.